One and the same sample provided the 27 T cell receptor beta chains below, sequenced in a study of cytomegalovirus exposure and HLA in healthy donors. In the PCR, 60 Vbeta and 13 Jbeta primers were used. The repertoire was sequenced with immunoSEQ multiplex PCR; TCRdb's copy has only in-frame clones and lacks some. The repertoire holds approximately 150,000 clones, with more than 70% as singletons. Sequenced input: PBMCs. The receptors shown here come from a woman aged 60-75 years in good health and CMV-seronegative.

CDR3 in DNA: TGTGCCAGCAGCCAAGAGAGGGTGGGCTCTGGGGCCAACGTCCTGACTTTC. It translates to CASSQERVGSGANVLTF. V gene TRBV4-2 combines with J gene TRBJ2-6; D is perhaps TRBD2 (5 bases). The CDR3 runs to 17 residues. Germline-derived CDR1 and CDR2 are LGHNA and YNFKEQ. Trimming removed 0 bases from V and 0 bases from J, with 9 bases in between.

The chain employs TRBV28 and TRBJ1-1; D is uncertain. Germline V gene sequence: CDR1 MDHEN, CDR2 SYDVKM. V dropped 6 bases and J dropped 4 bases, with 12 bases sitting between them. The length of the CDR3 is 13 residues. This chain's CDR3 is CASSTSPGTEAFF. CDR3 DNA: TGTGCCAGCAGCACCTCCCCGGGCACTGAAGCTTTCTTT. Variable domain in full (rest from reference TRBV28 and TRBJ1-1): DVKVTQSSRYLVKRTGEKVFLECVQDMDHENMFWYRQDPGLGLRLIYFSYDVKMKEKGDIPEGYSVSREKKERFSLILESASTNQTSMYLCASSTSPGTEAFFGQGTRLTVV.

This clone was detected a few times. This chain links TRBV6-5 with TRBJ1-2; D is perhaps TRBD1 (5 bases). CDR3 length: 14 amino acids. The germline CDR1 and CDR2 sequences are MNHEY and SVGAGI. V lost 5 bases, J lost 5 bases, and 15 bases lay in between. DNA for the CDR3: TGTGCCAGCAGTACCTCGGGACTAGAATATGGCTACACCTTC. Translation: CASSTSGLEYGYTF.

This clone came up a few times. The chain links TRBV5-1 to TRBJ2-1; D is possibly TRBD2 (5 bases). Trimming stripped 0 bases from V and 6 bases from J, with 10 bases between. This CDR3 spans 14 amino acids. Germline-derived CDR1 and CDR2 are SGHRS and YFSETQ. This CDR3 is CASSLGRAGNEQFF. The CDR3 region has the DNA TGCGCCAGCAGCTTGGGTCGGGCGGGCAATGAGCAGTTCTTC.

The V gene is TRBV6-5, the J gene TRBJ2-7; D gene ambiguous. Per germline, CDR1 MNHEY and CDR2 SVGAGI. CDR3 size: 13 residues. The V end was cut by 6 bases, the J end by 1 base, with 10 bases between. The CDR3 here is CASRKPGSYEQYF. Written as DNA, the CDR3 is TGTGCCAGCAGAAAGCCAGGTTCCTACGAGCAGTACTTC.

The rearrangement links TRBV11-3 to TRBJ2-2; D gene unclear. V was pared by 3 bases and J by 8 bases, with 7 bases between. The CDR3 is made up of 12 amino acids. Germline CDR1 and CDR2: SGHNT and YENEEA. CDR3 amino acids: CASSLLAGELFF. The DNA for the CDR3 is TGTGCCAGCAGCTTGCTGGCTGGGGAGCTGTTTTTT.

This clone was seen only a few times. CDR3 bases: TGTGCCAGTACCCACCGGGACAGACTACGTGGAGAAAAACTGTTTTTT. Protein: CASTHRDRLRGEKLFF. The chain joins TRBV19 to TRBJ1-4; TRBD1 aligns across 7 bases. Germline V CDR1 and CDR2: LNHDA, SQIVND (reference sequence). The CDR3 consists of 16 residues. Losses at the gene ends were 7 bases for V and 8 bases for J; bases not matched to a gene: 16. The full variable domain, with the rest looked up from reference TRBV19 and TRBJ1-4, is DGGITQSPKYLFRKEGQNVTLSCEQNLNHDAMYWYRQDPGQGLRLIYYSQIVNDFQKGDIAEGYSVSREKKESFPLTVTSAQKNPTAFYLCASTHRDRLRGEKLFFGSGTQLSVL.

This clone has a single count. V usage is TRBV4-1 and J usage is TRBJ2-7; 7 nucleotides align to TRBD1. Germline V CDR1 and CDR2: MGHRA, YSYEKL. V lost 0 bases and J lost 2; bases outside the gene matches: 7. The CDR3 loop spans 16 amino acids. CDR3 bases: TGCGCCAGCAGCCAAGAAGACAGGGCAAATACCTACGAGCAGTACTTC. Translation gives CASSQEDRANTYEQYF.

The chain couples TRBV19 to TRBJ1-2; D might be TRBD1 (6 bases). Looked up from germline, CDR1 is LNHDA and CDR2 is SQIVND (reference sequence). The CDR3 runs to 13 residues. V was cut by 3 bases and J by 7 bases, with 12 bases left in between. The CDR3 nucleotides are TGTGCCAGTAGTATTATGGGGGCTGGTGGCTACACCTTC. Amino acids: CASSIMGAGGYTF.

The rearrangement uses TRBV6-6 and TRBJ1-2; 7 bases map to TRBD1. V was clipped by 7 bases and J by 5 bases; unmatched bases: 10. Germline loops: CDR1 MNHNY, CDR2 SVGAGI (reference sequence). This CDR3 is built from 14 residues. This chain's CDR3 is CASKSTGMGYGYTF. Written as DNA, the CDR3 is TGTGCCAGCAAATCGACAGGGATGGGGTATGGCTACACCTTC.

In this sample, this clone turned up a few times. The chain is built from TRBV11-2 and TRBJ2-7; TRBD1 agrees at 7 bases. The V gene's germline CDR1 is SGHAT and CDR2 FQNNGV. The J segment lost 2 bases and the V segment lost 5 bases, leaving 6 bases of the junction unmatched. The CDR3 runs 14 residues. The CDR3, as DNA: TGTGCCAGCAGCCTACCGGACAGGCCCTACGAGCAGTACTTC. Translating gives CASSLPDRPYEQYF. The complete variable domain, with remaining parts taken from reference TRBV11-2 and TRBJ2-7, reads EAGVAQSPRYKIIEKRQSVAFWCNPISGHATLYWYQQILGQGPKLLIQFQNNGVVDDSQLPKDRFSAERLKGVDSTLKIQPAKLEDSAVYLCASSLPDRPYEQYFGPGTRLTVT.

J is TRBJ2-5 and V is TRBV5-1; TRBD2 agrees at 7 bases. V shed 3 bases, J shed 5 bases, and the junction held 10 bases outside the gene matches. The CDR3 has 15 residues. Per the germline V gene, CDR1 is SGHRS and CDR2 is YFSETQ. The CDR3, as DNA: TGCGCCAGCAGCTCGAGCGGGACGCACGGGGAGACCCAGTACTTC. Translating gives CASSSSGTHGETQYF.

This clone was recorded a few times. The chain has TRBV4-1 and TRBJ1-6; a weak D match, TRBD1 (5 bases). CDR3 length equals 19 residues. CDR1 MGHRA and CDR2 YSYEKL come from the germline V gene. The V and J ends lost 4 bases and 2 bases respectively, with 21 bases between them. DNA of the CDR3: TGCGCCAGCAGCCCACAGCTCACGGAGGGGCTGGCCTATAATTCACCCCTCCACTTT. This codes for CASSPQLTEGLAYNSPLHF.

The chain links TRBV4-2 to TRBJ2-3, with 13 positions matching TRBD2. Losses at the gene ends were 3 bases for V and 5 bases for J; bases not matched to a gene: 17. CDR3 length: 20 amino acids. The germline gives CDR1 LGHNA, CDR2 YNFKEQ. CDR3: CASSQEPGLAGPRGGDTQYF. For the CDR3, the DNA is TGTGCCAGCAGCCAGGAACCGGGACTAGCGGGACCCAGAGGGGGAGATACGCAGTATTTT.

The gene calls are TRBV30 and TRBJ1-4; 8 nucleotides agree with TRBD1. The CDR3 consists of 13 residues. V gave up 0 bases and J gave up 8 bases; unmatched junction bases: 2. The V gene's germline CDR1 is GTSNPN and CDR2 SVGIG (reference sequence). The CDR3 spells CAWSVQGDEKLFF. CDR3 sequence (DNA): TGTGCCTGGAGTGTACAGGGGGACGAAAAACTGTTTTTT.

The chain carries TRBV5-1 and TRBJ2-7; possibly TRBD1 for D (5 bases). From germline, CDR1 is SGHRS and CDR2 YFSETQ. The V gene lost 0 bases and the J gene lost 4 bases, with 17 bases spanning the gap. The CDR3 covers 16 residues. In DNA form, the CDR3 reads TGCGCCAGCAGCTTGGCCATGGGCAGGGTGGGATACGAGCAGTACTTC. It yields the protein CASSLAMGRVGYEQYF.

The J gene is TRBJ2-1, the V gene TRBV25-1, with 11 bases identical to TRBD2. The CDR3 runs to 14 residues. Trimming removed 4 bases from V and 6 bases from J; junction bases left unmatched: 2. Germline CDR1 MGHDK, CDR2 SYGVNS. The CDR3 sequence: CASSVSGGANEQFF. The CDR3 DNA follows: TGTGCCAGCAGTGTTAGCGGGGGGGCCAATGAGCAGTTCTTC.

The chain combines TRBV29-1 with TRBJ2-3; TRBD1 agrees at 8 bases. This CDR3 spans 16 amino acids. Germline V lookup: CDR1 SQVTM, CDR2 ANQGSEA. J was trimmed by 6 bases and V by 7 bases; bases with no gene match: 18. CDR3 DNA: TGCAGCGCCCCGAAGACAGGGGTTAGTCCCACGGATACGCAGTATTTT. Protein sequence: CSAPKTGVSPTDTQYF.

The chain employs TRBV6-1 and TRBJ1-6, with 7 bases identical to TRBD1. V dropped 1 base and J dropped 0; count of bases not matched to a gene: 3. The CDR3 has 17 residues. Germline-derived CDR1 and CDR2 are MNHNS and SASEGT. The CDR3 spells CASSEGDSSSYNSPLHF. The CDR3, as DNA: TGTGCCAGCAGTGAAGGGGACAGTAGCTCCTATAATTCACCCCTCCACTTT.

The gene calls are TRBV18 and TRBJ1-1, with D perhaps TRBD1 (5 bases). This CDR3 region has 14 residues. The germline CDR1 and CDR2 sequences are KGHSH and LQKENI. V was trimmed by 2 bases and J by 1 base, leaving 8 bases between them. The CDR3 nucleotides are TGTGCCAGCTCACCAAGCAGGGCGAACACTGAAGCTTTCTTT. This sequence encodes CASSPSRANTEAFF.

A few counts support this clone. DNA for the CDR3: TGTGCCAGCAGTTCACGACCTAGCACTGAAGCTTTCTTT. Translation: CASSSRPSTEAFF. The chain couples TRBV27 to TRBJ1-1; D remains ambiguous. V gave up 4 bases and J gave up 4 bases, with 10 bases separating them. This CDR3 is built from 13 residues. Per germline, CDR1 MNHEY and CDR2 SMNVEV (reference sequence).

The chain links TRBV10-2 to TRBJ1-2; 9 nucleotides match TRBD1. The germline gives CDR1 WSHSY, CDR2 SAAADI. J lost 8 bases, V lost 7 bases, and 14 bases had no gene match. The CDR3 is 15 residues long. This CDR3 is CASKEPGQGAGGYTF. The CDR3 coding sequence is TGCGCCAGCAAGGAACCGGGACAGGGAGCTGGGGGCTACACCTTC.

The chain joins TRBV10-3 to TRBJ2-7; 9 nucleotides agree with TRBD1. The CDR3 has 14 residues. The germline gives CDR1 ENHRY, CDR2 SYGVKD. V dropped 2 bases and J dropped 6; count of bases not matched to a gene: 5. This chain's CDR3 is CAISETEGQGEQYF. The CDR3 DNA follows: TGTGCCATCAGTGAGACCGAGGGACAGGGCGAGCAGTACTTC.

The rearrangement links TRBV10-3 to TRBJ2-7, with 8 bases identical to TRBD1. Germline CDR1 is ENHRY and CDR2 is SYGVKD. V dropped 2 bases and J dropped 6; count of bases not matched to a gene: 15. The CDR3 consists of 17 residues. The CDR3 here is CAISEPGAGGPQGEQYF. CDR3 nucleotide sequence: TGTGCCATCAGTGAGCCTGGAGCAGGGGGCCCCCAAGGCGAGCAGTACTTC.

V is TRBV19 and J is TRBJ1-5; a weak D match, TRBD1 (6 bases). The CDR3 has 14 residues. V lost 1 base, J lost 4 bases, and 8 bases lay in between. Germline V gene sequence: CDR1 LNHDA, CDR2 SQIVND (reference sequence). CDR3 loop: CASSIVGANQPQHF. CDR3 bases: TGTGCCAGTAGTATAGTGGGGGCTAATCAGCCCCAGCATTTT.

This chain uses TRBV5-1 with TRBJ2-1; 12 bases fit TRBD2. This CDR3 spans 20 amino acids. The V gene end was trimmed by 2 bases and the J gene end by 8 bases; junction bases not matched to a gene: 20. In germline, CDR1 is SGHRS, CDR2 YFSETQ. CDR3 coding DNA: TGCGCCAGCAGCTTAGAGTTCGGATCTAGCGGGGGGGCCGGTCCCTATGAGCAGTTCTTC. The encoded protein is CASSLEFGSSGGAGPYEQFF.

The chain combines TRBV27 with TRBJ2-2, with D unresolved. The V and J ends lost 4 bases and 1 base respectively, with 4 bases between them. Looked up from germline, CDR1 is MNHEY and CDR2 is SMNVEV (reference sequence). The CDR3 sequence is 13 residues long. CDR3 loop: CASSWQNTGELFF. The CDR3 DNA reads TGTGCCAGCAGTTGGCAGAACACCGGGGAGCTGTTTTTT.